This TCR beta chain was identified during a study of blood T cell repertoires in COVID-19. On the study more broadly: COVID-19 samples from acute and convalescent phases originated in the United States, Italy and Spain. PBMCs, B-cell-depleted T cells, or T cells were the source of the cDNA or gDNA that made up the material.

Source study methods: For nucleated cells, counts were estimated from reference gene primer amplification. Assay used: immunoSEQ multiplex PCR; TCRdb lists only in-frame clones, some missing. The V and J calls and clone size are taken from that table; D and trimming were inferred from the DNA. The sample lists about 53,000 clones; 86% were seen once. The V end was cut by 7 bases, the J end by 7 bases, with 14 bases between. This CDR3 spans 13 amino acids. This clonotype was obtained from a man at least 80 years old with acute or convalescent COVID-19. Material: peripheral blood. V is TRBV12-3 or TRBV12-4 and J is TRBJ2-1; D gene ambiguous. This CDR3 reads CASTTTLSNEQFF. DNA of the CDR3: TGTGCCAGCACGACAACTCTGTCGAATGAGCAGTTCTTC.